This paragraph reports one T cell receptor beta chain. The data belong to a study of glioma-infiltrating T cells after dendritic cell vaccination. Clones were read by immunoSEQ multiplex PCR, and TCRdb kept only the in-frame ones, dropping some. Of some 78,000 clones in the sample, around 84% were seen once. This CDR3 contains 14 residues. Per the germline V gene, CDR1 is SGHVS and CDR2 is FQNEAQ. V was pared by 1 base and J by 12 bases, with 9 bases of the junction left unmatched. Time point reported: after dendritic cell vaccination, including at tumor progression/relapse. Blood PBMC samples: pre-vaccination, two weeks post third vaccination, and at tumor progression.

This receptor was taken from a human donor with glioblastoma. The sequencing here drew on blood, taken after dendritic cell vaccination. V is TRBV7-8 and J is TRBJ2-7, with 10 positions matching TRBD2. This chain's CDR3 is CASSLGAGGPLPYF. In DNA form, the CDR3 reads TGTGCCAGCAGCTTAGGAGCGGGGGGGCCCCTGCCGTACTTC. The full variable domain, with the rest looked up from reference TRBV7-8 and TRBJ2-7, is GAGVSQSPRYKVAKRGQDVALRCDPISGHVSLFWYQQALGQGPEFLTYFQNEAQLDKSGLPSDRFFAERPEGSVSTLKIQRTQQEDSAVYLCASSLGAGGPLPYFGPGTRLTVT.